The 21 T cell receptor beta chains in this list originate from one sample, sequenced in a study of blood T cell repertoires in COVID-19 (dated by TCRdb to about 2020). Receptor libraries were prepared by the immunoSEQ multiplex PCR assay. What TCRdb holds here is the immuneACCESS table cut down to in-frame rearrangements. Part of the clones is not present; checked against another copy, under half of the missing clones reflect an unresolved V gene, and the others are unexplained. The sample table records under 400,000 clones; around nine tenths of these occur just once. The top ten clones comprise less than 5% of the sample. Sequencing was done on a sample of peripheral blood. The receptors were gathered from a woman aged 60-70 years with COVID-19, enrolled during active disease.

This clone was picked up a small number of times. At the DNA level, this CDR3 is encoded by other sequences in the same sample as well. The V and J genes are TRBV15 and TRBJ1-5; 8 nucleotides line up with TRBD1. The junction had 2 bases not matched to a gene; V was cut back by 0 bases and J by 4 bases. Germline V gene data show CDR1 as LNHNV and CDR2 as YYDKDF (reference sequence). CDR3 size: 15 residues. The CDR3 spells CATSRDYRGNQPQHF. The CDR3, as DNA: TGTGCCACCAGCAGAGATTACAGGGGGAATCAGCCCCAGCATTTT. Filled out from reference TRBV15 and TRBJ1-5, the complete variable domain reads DAMVIQNPRYQVTQFGKPVTLSCSQTLNHNVMYWYQQKSSQAPKLLFHYYDKDFNNEADTPDNFQSRRPNTSFCFLDIRSPGLGDTAMYLCATSRDYRGNQPQHFGDGTRLSIL.

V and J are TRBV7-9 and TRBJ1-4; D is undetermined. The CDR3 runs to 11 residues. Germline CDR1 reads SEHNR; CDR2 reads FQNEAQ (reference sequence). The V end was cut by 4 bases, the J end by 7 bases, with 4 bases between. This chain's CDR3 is CASSSSEKLFF. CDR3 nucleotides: TGTGCCAGCAGCTCCAGTGAAAAACTGTTTTTT.

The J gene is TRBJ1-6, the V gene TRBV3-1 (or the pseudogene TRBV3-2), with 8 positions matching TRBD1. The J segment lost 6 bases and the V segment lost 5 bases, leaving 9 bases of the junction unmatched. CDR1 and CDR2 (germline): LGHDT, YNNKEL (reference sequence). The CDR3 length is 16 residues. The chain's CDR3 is CASSERGQGRNSPLHF. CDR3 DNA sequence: TGTGCCAGCAGCGAACGTGGACAGGGTCGTAATTCACCCCTCCACTTT.

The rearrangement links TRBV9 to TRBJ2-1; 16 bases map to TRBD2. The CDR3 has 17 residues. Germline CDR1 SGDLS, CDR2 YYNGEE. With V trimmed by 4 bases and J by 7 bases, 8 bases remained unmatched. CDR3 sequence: CASSQGLAGGRQNEQFF. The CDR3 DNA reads TGTGCCAGCAGCCAGGGACTAGCGGGGGGGCGTCAGAATGAGCAGTTCTTC.

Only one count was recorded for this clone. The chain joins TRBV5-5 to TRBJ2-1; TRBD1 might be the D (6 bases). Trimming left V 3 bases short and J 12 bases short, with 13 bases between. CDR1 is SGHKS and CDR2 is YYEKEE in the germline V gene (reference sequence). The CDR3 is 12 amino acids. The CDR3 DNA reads TGTGCCAGCAGCTATAAGGGGGAAGTGCAGTTCTTC. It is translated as CASSYKGEVQFF.

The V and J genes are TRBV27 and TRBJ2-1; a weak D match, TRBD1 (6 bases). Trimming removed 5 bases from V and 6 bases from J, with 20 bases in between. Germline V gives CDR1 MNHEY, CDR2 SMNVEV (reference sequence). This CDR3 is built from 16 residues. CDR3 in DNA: TGTGCCAGCAGTCTCCGCTCAGGCCTACAGGGCAATGAGCAGTTCTTC. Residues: CASSLRSGLQGNEQFF.

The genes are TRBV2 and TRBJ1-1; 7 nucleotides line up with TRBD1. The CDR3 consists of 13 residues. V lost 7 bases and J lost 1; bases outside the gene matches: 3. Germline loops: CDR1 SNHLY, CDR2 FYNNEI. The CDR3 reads CASKGQPNTEAFF. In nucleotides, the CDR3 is TGTGCCAGCAAGGGACAGCCGAACACTGAAGCTTTCTTT.

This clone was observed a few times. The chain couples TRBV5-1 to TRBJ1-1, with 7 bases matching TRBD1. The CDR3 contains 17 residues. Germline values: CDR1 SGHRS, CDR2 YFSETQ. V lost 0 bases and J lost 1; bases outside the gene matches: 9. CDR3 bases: TGCGCCAGCAGCTTGGTAGCCACAGGGGCCGGGAACACTGAAGCTTTCTTT. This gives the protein CASSLVATGAGNTEAFF.

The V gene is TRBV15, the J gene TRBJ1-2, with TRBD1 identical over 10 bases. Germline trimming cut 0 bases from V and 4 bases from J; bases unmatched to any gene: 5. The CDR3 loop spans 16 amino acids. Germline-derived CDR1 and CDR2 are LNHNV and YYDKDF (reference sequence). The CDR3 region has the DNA TGTGCCACCAGCAGAGAAGGACAGGGGGATATCTATGGCTACACCTTC. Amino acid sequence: CATSREGQGDIYGYTF.

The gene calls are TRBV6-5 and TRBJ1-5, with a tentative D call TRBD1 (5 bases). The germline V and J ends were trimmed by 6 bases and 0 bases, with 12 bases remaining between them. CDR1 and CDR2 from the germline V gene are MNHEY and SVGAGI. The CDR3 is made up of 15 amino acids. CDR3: CASRGGGYSNQPQHF. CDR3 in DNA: TGTGCCAGCAGGGGTGGGGGGTATAGCAATCAGCCCCAGCATTTT.

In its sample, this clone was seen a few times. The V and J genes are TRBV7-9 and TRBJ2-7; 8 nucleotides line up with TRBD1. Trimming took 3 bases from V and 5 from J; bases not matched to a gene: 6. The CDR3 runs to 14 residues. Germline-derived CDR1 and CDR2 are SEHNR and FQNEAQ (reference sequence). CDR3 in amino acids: CASSFSRDRNEQYF. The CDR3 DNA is TGTGCCAGCAGCTTCTCCCGGGACAGGAACGAGCAGTACTTC.

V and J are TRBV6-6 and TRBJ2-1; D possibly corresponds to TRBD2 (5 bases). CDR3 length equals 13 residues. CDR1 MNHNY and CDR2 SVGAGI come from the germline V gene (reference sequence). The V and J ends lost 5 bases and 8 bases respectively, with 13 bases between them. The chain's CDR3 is CASSPGVWDEQFF. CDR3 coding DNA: TGTGCCAGCAGTCCCGGGGTTTGGGATGAGCAGTTCTTC.

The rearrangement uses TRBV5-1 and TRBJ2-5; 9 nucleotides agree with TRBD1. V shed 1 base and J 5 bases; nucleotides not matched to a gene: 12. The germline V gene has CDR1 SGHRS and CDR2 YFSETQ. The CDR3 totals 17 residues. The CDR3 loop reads CASSLPAGTGSAETQYF. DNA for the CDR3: TGCGCCAGCAGCTTGCCCGCCGGGACAGGGTCTGCGGAGACCCAGTACTTC. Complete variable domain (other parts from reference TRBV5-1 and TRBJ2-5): KAGVTQTPRYLIKTRGQQVTLSCSPISGHRSVSWYQQTPGQGLQFLFEYFSETQRNKGNFPGRFSGRQFSNSRSEMNVSTLELGDSALYLCASSLPAGTGSAETQYFGPGTRLLVL.

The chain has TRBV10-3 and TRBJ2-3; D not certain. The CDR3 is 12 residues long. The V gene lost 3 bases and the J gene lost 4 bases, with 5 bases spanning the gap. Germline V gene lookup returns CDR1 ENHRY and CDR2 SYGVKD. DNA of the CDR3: TGTGCCATCAGTGACTCAGCAGATACGCAGTATTTT. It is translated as CAISDSADTQYF.

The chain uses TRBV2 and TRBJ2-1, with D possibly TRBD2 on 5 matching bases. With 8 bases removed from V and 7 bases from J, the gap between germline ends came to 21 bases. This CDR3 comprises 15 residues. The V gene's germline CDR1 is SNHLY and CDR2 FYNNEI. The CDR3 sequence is CASARGVGYLNEQFF. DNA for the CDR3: TGTGCCAGCGCCCGGGGAGTAGGGTACTTAAATGAGCAGTTCTTC.

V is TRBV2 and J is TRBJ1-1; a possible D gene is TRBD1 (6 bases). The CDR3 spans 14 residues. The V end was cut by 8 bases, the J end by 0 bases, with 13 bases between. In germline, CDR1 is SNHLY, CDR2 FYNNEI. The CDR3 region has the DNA TGTGCCAGCTGCCGGGCAGGGGTGAACACTGAAGCTTTCTTT. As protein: CASCRAGVNTEAFF.

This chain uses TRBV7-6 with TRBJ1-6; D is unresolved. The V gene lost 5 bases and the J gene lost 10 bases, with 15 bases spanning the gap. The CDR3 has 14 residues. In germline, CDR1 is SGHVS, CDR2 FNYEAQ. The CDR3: CASSHGAIGSPLHF. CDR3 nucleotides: TGTGCCAGCAGCCATGGCGCGATCGGGTCACCCCTCCACTTT.

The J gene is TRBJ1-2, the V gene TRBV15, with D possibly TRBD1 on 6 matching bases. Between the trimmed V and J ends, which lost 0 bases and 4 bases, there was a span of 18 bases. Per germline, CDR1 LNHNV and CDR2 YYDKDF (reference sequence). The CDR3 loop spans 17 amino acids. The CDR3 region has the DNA TGTGCCACCAGCAGAGAGGGGGCGCGGCAGGGTGGCTATGGCTACACCTTC. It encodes CATSREGARQGGYGYTF. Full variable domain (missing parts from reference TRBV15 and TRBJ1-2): DAMVIQNPRYQVTQFGKPVTLSCSQTLNHNVMYWYQQKSSQAPKLLFHYYDKDFNNEADTPDNFQSRRPNTSFCFLDIRSPGLGDTAMYLCATSREGARQGGYGYTFGSGTRLTVV.

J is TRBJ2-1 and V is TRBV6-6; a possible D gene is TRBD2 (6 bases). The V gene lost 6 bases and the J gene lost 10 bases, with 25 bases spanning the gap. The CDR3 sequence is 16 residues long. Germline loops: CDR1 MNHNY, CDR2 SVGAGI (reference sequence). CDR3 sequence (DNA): TGTGCCAGCAGGATGGGGCACGGGGGTCCCTCCGCGGAGCAGTTCTTC. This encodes CASRMGHGGPSAEQFF.

The CDR3 loop reads CASSLSGGAYNEQFF. The CDR3 DNA reads as TGTGCCAGCAGTCTCAGCGGGGGGGCTTATAATGAGCAGTTCTTC. This chain joins TRBV11-2 and TRBJ2-1; 10 bases are a match to TRBD2. V dropped 6 bases and J dropped 7; count of bases not matched to a gene: 9. The CDR3 totals 15 residues. The germline CDR1 and CDR2 sequences are SGHAT and FQNNGV.

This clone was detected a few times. DNA for the CDR3: TGTGCCAGCAGCGTCGAGGGGGGGTCCTACGAGCAGTACTTC. Protein: CASSVEGGSYEQYF. The chain links TRBV5-5 to TRBJ2-7, with D perhaps matching TRBD2 (7 bases). CDR1 and CDR2 (germline): SGHKS, YYEKEE (reference sequence). The V end was cut by 4 bases, the J end by 1 base, with 12 bases between. The CDR3 is 14 residues long.